Many counts were recorded for the clone carrying this T cell receptor (beta chain). Its antigen is undetermined. CDR1 SGDLS and CDR2 YYNGEE come from the germline V gene. V was clipped by 0 bases and J by 5 bases; unmatched bases: 9. The CDR3 is 17 residues long. The data are from a study of CD8 T cells in ankylosing spondylitis. The authors made TCR beta libraries by quantitative 5'-RACE with molecular barcodes. From the 5' RACE reads, TCRdb called clonotypes with MiXCR, one entry per CDR3 protein. The sample consists of about 7,000 distinct CDR3 sequences, 2.8% of them appearing once. Notes on the study in general: Matched ankylosing spondylitis synovial fluid reportedly contained a significantly enriched population of disease-linked clones. Peripheral blood samples showed relatively rare disease-linked clones, and these clones were CD8+.

This clonotype was obtained from a female donor with ankylosing spondylitis or in good health (not recorded which). Sequencing was performed on blood, either unsorted or a sorted T cell fraction (not recorded which). The chain recombines TRBV9 with TRBJ2-1; 9 bases are shared with TRBD2. Here the CDR3 reads CASSVGGSSGVDNEQFF. Written as DNA, the CDR3 is TGTGCCAGCAGCGTAGGAGGCTCTAGCGGGGTGGACAATGAGCAGTTCTTC.